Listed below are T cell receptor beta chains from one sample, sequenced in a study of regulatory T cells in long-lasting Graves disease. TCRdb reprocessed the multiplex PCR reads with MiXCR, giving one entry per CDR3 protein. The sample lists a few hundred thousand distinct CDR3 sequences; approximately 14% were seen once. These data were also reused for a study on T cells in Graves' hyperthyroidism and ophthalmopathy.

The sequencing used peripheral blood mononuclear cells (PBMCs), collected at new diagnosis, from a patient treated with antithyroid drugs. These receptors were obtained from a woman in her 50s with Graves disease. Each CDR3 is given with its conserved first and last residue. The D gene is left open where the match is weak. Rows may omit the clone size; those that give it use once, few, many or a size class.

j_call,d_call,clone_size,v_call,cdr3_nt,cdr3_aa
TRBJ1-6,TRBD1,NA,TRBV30,TGTGCCTGGAGATCCCGGGACAGGAATAATTCACCCCTCCACTTT,CAWRSRDRNNSPLHF
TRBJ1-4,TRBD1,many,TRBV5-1,TGCGCCAGCAGCGCGGGACAGGGACCACCAAGAGAAAAACTGTTTTTT,CASSAGQGPPREKLFF
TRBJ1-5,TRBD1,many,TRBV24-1,TGTGCCACCAGTGATGGGGGACAGGGAAAAAATCAGCCCCAGCATTTT,CATSDGGQGKNQPQHF
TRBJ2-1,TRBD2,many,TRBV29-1,TGCAGCGTTGAAGTAGCGGGAGGACTTGAGCAGTTCTTC,CSVEVAGGLEQFF
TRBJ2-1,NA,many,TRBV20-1,TGCAGTGCTAGAGTCCTCAGCGATGAGCAGTTCTTC,CSARVLSDEQFF
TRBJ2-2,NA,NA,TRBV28,TGTGCCAGCCGGGGCGACGGGGAGCTGTTTTTT,CASRGDGELFF
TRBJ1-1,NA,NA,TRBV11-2,TGTGCCAGCAGCCAATTAACTGAAGCTTCCTTT,CASSQLTEASF
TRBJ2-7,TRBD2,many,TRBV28,TGTGCCAGCAGACCTCGGGGACTAGCGGAAACCTACGAGCAGTACTTC,CASRPRGLAETYEQYF
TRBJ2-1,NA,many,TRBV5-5,TGTGCCAGCAGCTTGGATGTGGTAGACGGGTTCTTC,CASSLDVVDGFF
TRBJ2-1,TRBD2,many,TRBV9,TGTGCCAGCAGCGCACAAGGACTAGCGGGAGGTGAGCAGTTCTTC,CASSAQGLAGGEQFF
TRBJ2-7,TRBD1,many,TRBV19,TGTGCCAGGGATGTCAGGGGGCACTCCTACGAGCAGTACTTC,CARDVRGHSYEQYF
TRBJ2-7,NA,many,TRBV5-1,TGCGCCAGCAGCTTGGGGGCAGGGGAGATGTACGAGCAGTACTTC,CASSLGAGEMYEQYF
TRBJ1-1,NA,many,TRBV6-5,TGTGCCAGCAGTTACCAACCCAACAGGAACACTGAAGCTTTCTTT,CASSYQPNRNTEAFF
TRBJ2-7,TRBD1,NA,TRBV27,TGTGCCAGCAGTTTAGTAGGGACAGGGAACTACGAGCAGTACTTC,CASSLVGTGNYEQYF
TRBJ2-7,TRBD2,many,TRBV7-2,TGTGCCAGCAGCTCAAAGGAATTACTAGCGGGAGTTCCCCACGAGCAGTACTTC,CASSSKELLAGVPHEQYF
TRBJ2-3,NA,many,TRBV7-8,TGTGCCAGCAGCTCGTATTCTAGATTCGCCACAGATACGCAGTATTTT,CASSSYSRFATDTQYF
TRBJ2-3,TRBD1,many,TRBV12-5,TGTGCTAGTGGTGCTGGGACAGGGAGTCGCACAGATACGCAGTATTTT,CASGAGTGSRTDTQYF
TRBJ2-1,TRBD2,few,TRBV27,TGTGCCACCTCGCTCTTGAGCGGGAGGGCTTTCAATGAGCAGTTCTTC,CATSLLSGRAFNEQFF
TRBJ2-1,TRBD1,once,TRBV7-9,TGTGCCAGCAGCTTAGGGGACAGGGGGCAGAAGCGGGACTACAATGAGCAGTTCTTC,CASSLGDRGQKRDYNEQFF
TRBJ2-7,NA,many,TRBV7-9,TGTGCCAGCAGCTCACACAGGAGAGGGAACTACGAGCAGTACTTC,CASSSHRRGNYEQYF
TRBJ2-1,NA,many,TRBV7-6,TGTGCCAGCAGCCCCGCTGGACTTAGCTCCTACAATGAGCAGTTCTTC,CASSPAGLSSYNEQFF
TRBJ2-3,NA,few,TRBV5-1,TGCGCCAGCAGCTTGATCTCGGGCGCAAGCACAGATACGCAGTATTTT,CASSLISGASTDTQYF
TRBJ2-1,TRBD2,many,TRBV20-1,TGCAGTGCTACCGGGTCAGCGGGAGGATACAATGAGCAGTTCTTC,CSATGSAGGYNEQFF
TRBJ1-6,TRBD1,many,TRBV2,TGTGCCAGCGGGACAGCGAAAGGGGGAAGCTCCTATAATTCACCCCTCCACTTT,CASGTAKGGSSYNSPLHF
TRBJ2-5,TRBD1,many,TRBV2,TGTGCCAGCAGTGGGACAGGGGGCAGGGAGACCCAGTACTTC,CASSGTGGRETQYF
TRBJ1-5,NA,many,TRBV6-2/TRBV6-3,TGTGCCAGCAGTGAACTAGTCTCAGAGCATCAGCCCCAGCATTTT,CASSELVSEHQPQHF
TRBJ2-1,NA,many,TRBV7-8,TGTGCCAGCAGCTTTCCCCAAGCGGCGAGCTCCTACAATGAGCAGTTCTTC,CASSFPQAASSYNEQFF
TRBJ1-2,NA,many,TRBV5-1,TGCGCCAGCAGCTTGGTAGGGGCAAGTGGCTACACCTTC,CASSLVGASGYTF
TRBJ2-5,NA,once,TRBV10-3,TGTGCCATCAGGGGTCCTAGCGAAGAGACCCAGTACTTC,CAIRGPSEETQYF
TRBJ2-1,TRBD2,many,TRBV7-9,TGTGCCAGCAGCTTGGGGCGGGCTAGCGGGAAAACCGTCCAGGCCTACAATGAGCAGTTCTTC,CASSLGRASGKTVQAYNEQFF
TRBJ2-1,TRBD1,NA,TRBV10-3,TGTGCCATCAGTGAGCCTCGGGACAGCCCCCATGAGCAGTTCTTC,CAISEPRDSPHEQFF
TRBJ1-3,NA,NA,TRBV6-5,TGTGCCAGCAGTTCTTTGGGACGGATCTCTGGAAACACCATATATTTT,CASSSLGRISGNTIYF
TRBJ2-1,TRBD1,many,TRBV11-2,TGTGCCAGCAGGGATGTCGGGACAGACCCTTACAATGAGCAGTTCTTC,CASRDVGTDPYNEQFF
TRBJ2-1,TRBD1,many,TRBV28,TGTGCCAGCAGTCTTGCAACCGGGACAGGTCGAAACAATGAGCAGTTCTTC,CASSLATGTGRNNEQFF
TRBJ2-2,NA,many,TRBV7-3,TGTGCCAGCAGCTCGGTGATGGGGGAGCTGTTTTTT,CASSSVMGELFF
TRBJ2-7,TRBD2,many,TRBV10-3,TGTGCCATCAGTTCTTCTAGCGGGTGGAGCTCCTACGAGCAGTACTTC,CAISSSSGWSSYEQYF
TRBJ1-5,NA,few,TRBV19,TGTGCCAGTAACTTTCGGGGCGATAGCAATCAGCCCCAGCATTTT,CASNFRGDSNQPQHF
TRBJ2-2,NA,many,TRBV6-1,TGTGCCAGCAGAGGGGGGCAGGGTTTGACCGGGGAGCTGTTTTTT,CASRGGQGLTGELFF
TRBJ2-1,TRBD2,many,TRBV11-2,TGTGCCAGCAGCTTAGCCCCAGCGGGAGTCCTGTTCAATGAGCAGTTCTTC,CASSLAPAGVLFNEQFF
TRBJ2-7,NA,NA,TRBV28,TGTGCCAGCAGTGATCCGGGGCCCTACGAGCAGTACTTC,CASSDPGPYEQYF
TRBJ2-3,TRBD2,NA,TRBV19,TGTGCCAGCCGAGGACTAGCGGGAGCCTTAGATACGCAGTATTTT,CASRGLAGALDTQYF